These 6 T cell receptor beta chains were sequenced from one sample in a study of cytomegalovirus exposure and HLA in healthy donors (dated by TCRdb to 2016 to 2017). Preparation of the library involved the immunoSEQ multiplex PCR assay. A mixture of 60 forward primers for TCR Vbeta segments and 13 reverse primers for TCR Jbeta segments was used in the multiplex PCR. TCRdb obtained this table from immuneACCESS and retained in-frame rearrangements with V and J assigned. These tables miss some clones; where compared with another copy, unresolved V genes account for less than half of the shortfall, and the remainder is unexplained. This sample holds tens of thousands of clones; 60% to 65% were observed only once. The top ten constitute around 2% of the sample. The sample consisted of PBMCs. The receptors come from a human donor in good health.

Concerning this clone itself: Germline is not matched at one junction end, which may reflect a read error. J is TRBJ2-2 and V is TRBV25-1; 7 bases map to TRBD1. Looked up from germline, CDR1 is MGHDK and CDR2 is SYGVNS. The CDR3 runs 14 residues. Written as DNA, the CDR3 is TGCGCCAGCAACAGGGGTATAGGCACCGGGGAGCTGTTTTTT. Protein product: CASNRGIGTGELFF.

By frequency in the sample, this clone is medium-sized. The CDR3 protein is CASRGTGDPLFF. CDR3 coding DNA: TGTGCCAGCAGGGGGACAGGGGATCCACTGTTTTTT. V is TRBV2 and J is TRBJ1-4; 10 nucleotides agree with TRBD1. V was pared by 6 bases and J by 13 bases, with 5 bases of the junction left unmatched. The CDR3 is 12 amino acids. Germline V CDR1 and CDR2: SNHLY, FYNNEI.

The rearrangement joins TRBV18 to TRBJ2-3, with 10 bases aligning to TRBD2. Germline CDR1 KGHSH, CDR2 LQKENI. This CDR3 contains 16 residues. The J segment lost 0 bases and the V segment lost 2 bases, leaving 2 bases of the junction unmatched. CDR3 sequence reads: CASSPETSGSTDTQYF. CDR3 coding DNA: TGTGCCAGCTCACCAGAGACTAGCGGGAGCACAGATACGCAGTATTTT.

V is TRBV5-1 and J is TRBJ1-6, with unresolved D. Between the trimmed V and J ends, which lost 4 bases and 0 bases, there was a span of 11 bases. The CDR3 totals 16 residues. From germline, CDR1 is SGHRS and CDR2 YFSETQ. CDR3 sequence (DNA): TGCGCCAGCAGCACCTTAGCGGACTCCTATAATTCACCCCTCCACTTT. Protein: CASSTLADSYNSPLHF.

The J gene is TRBJ2-3, the V gene TRBV18; TRBD2 agrees at 9 bases. The CDR3 spans 16 residues. Germline V gene lookup returns CDR1 KGHSH and CDR2 LQKENI. Losses at the gene ends were 3 bases for V and 3 bases for J; bases not matched to a gene: 7. This CDR3 is CASSPDSGGITDTQYF. The CDR3 coding sequence is TGTGCCAGCTCACCGGATAGCGGGGGAATAACAGATACGCAGTATTTT.

The rearrangement joins TRBV5-1 to TRBJ2-7, with D possibly matching TRBD1 (6 bases). V gave up 4 bases and J gave up 2 bases, with 16 bases separating them. This CDR3 comprises 15 residues. CDR1 is SGHRS, CDR2 YFSETQ, per germline. The CDR3 DNA sequence: TGCGCCAGCAGCGGGGTACCGGGACAAACCTACGAGCAGTACTTC. Translation: CASSGVPGQTYEQYF.